This T cell receptor beta chain was sequenced during a study of HIV-infected patients and healthy controls. This clonotype was counted many times. TCRdb analysed the 5' RACE reads with MiXCR anew, one entry per CDR3 protein. The data show tens of thousands of distinct CDR3 sequences, 15% to 20% seen once. The CDR3 contains 15 residues. The germline V gene encodes CDR1 MGHRA and CDR2 YSYEKL. Deletions cut 0 bases from V and 2 bases from J, with 8 bases between. The source material was CD4+ T cells from blood. The TCR sequence derives from a human donor in good health. The V call is TRBV4-1, the J call TRBJ1-5; no clear D. CDR3 in DNA: TGCGCCAGCAGCCAAGATGGGCGGGGCAATCAGCCCCAGCATTTT. It codes for CASSQDGRGNQPQHF.